Following are 10 T cell receptor beta chains from one sample sequenced in a study of regulatory T cells in long-lasting Graves disease. Time point given: persistent/refractory GD, antithyroid drugs over 5 years with positive TRAb. Researchers made the TCR library from RNA that was extracted from PBMCs. Through Arm-PCR of CDR3 regions and iRepertoire HTBI primers, TCR beta libraries were built. MiXCR, applied by TCRdb to the multiplex PCR reads, yields one record per CDR3 protein. Seen here are fewer than 600,000 distinct CDR3 sequences, roughly 22% observed once, and the top ten hold roughly 13%. The material was peripheral blood mononuclear cells (PBMCs), obtained when the disease was refractory, from a patient treated with antithyroid drugs. The receptors were sampled from a female donor with Graves disease.

This clonotype came up a few times. The chain links TRBV6-1 to TRBJ2-7; possible D gene TRBD1, 5 bases. The CDR3 consists of 12 residues. The germline V gene encodes CDR1 MNHNS and CDR2 SASEGT. Trimming shortened V by 10 bases and J by 0 bases, and 10 bases separated the two germline ends. In DNA, the CDR3 is TGTGCCACCCGACAGAGCTCCTACGAGCAGTACTTC. The encoded protein is CATRQSSYEQYF.

This clonotype came up a few times. V usage is TRBV7-2 and J usage is TRBJ1-5; a possible D gene is TRBD1 (5 bases). Trimming removed 0 bases from V and 5 bases from J, with 11 bases in between. CDR1 SGHTA and CDR2 FQGNSA come from the germline V gene. The CDR3 totals 15 residues. For the CDR3, the DNA is TGTGCCAGCAGCTTAGCGTTGGGGGAGGATCAGCCCCAGCATTTT. As protein: CASSLALGEDQPQHF. Complete variable domain (other parts from reference TRBV7-2 and TRBJ1-5): GAGVSQSPSNKVTEKGKDVELRCDPISGHTALYWYRQSLGQGLEFLIYFQGNSAPDKSGLPSDRFSAERTGGSVSTLTIQRTQQEDSAVYLCASSLALGEDQPQHFGDGTRLSIL.

The rearrangement joins TRBV5-1 to TRBJ2-2; D may be TRBD1 (6 bases). There are 13 residues in the CDR3. V dropped 4 bases and J dropped 8 bases, with 12 bases sitting between them. Germline CDR1 and CDR2: SGHRS and YFSETQ. CDR3 coding DNA: TGCGCCAGCAGCCCGACAGGCGGGGGGGAGCTGTTTTTT. Its translation: CASSPTGGGELFF.

The rearrangement uses TRBV6-5 and TRBJ1-4; perhaps TRBD1 as D (5 bases). Trimming took 0 bases from V and 10 from J, leaving 18 bases between them. CDR1 MNHEY and CDR2 SVGAGI come from the germline V gene. CDR3 size: 16 residues. The CDR3 bases are TGTGCCAGCAGTTACTCCGGGGGGGGAGGAAGGGGAAAACTGTTTTTT. Translated, it gives CASSYSGGGGRGKLFF.

Only a few counts were recorded for this clonotype. The chain recombines TRBV11-2 with TRBJ1-1; D is possibly TRBD1 (5 bases). V dropped 1 base and J dropped 4 bases, with 22 bases sitting between them. Looked up from germline, CDR1 is SGHAT and CDR2 is FQNNGV. The CDR3 sequence is 18 residues long. This CDR3 is CASSLGGLQGRVGTEAFF. In DNA form, the CDR3 reads TGTGCCAGCAGCTTAGGCGGTTTGCAGGGTAGAGTTGGCACTGAAGCTTTCTTT.

This clonotype has a count of ten or more. The chain employs TRBV28 and TRBJ2-5; D uncertain. The CDR3 runs to 13 residues. The germline V and J ends were trimmed by 3 bases and 5 bases, with 10 bases remaining between them. Per germline, CDR1 MDHEN and CDR2 SYDVKM. The CDR3 region is CASSFVSWETQYF. The CDR3 DNA follows: TGTGCCAGCAGTTTTGTGAGCTGGGAGACCCAGTACTTC.

This clonotype was detected many times. The gene calls are TRBV27 and TRBJ1-6; TRBD1 matches 8 bases. The germline gives CDR1 MNHEY, CDR2 SMNVEV (reference sequence). The CDR3 covers 15 residues. After removal of 4 bases from V and 5 bases from J, the junction contained 4 bases not matched to a gene. The CDR3 DNA sequence: TGTGCCAGCAGTTGGACAGGGCCAGATAATTCACCCCTCCACTTT. It encodes CASSWTGPDNSPLHF.

This clonotype was seen only once. This chain joins TRBV27 and TRBJ2-5, with D unclear. V lost 8 bases and J lost 0, with 13 bases in between. The CDR3 is 14 amino acids. CDR1 and CDR2 from the germline V gene are MNHEY and SMNVEV (reference sequence). The CDR3 DNA sequence: TGTGCCAGCCCCTGGCCCGAAAACCAAGAGACCCAGTACTTC. It translates to CASPWPENQETQYF.

Concerning this clonotype: One end of the junction does not line up with germline, which may come from a read error. V gene TRBV27 combines with J gene TRBJ1-2; D is uncertain. Germline loops: CDR1 MNHEY, CDR2 SMNVEV (reference sequence). This CDR3 has 14 residues. CDR3 region: CASSLLSGNYGYAF. DNA of the CDR3: TGTGCCAGCAGTTTGTTGTCCGGAAACTATGGCTACGCCTTC.

With respect to this clonotype: This may be a read error: a much more frequent sequence differs by one nucleotide. V and J are TRBV29-1 and TRBJ2-5; tentatively, D is TRBD1 (6 bases). V was clipped by 3 bases and J by 4 bases, with 12 bases between them. Germline V lookup: CDR1 SQVTM, CDR2 ANQGSEA. CDR3 length: 13 amino acids. CDR3 nucleotides: TGCAGCGTTGAGACCCAGGGGAGAGAGACCCAGTACTTC. Protein: CSVETQGRETQYF.